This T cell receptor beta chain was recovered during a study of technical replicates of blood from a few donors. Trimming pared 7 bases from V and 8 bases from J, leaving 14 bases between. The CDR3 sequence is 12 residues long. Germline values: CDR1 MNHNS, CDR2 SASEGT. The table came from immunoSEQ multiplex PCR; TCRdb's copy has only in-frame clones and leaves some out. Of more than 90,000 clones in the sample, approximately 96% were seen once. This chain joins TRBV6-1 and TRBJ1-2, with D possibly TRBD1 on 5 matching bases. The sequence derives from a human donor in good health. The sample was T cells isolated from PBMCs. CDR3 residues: CASKSGGLGYTF. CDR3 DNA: TGTGCCAGCAAAAGCGGGGGTTTAGGCTACACCTTC.